A selection of T cell receptor beta chains follows, all from one sample in a study of shared clonotypes between healthy human individuals. TCRdb's table, derived via immunoSEQ multiplex PCR, lists solely in-frame clones and lacks some. The sample lists hundreds of thousands of clones; around 97% were seen once. The source material was naive CD4+ T cells sorted from blood. All receptors come from a woman aged 25 to 39 in good health. Both conserved end residues are trimmed from each CDR3. A D gene is named only where the DNA matches it firmly.

>TRBJ2-5|TRBV29-1|TRBD1
SVAKGTAQETQY
>TRBJ2-1|TRBV15|TRBD2
ATSSSGRGYNEQF
>TRBJ2-7|TRBV11-2|TRBD2
ASDGTSGSPSYEQY
>TRBJ2-3|TRBV29-1|NA
SVDSMGRTDTQY
>TRBJ1-5|TRBV19|NA
ASRQLNQPQH
>TRBJ2-7|TRBV9|NA
ASSPRGGLYEQY
>TRBJ2-3|TRBV18|NA
ASSKGLEDTQY
>TRBJ2-2|TRBV6-1|TRBD2
ASSESGKLAGGRTGELF
>TRBJ2-1|TRBV13|TRBD2
ASSSTSGSGYNEQF
>TRBJ1-5|TRBV28|TRBD1
ASRRIQGAPGQPQH
>TRBJ2-1|TRBV10-3|TRBD2
ATRGLAGANEQF
>TRBJ1-4|TRBV28|TRBD1
ASREEGAGEKLF
>TRBJ2-2|TRBV18|TRBD1
ASSPKQGASAGELF
>TRBJ1-2|TRBV11-2|TRBD1
ASSSGQVYGYT
>TRBJ1-2|TRBV28|NA
ASSSLRSRGYT
>TRBJ1-5|TRBV2|TRBD1
ASSGQGTHQPQH
>TRBJ2-5|TRBV9|TRBD2
ASSVVGLAQETQY
>TRBJ2-1|TRBV15|NA
ATSRDKTYNEQF
>TRBJ2-4|TRBV5-1|NA
ASSNVGLAKNIQY
>TRBJ2-7|TRBV28|TRBD1
ASSLPGQGTYEQY
>TRBJ2-7|TRBV7-9|NA
ASSLAGSRGEQY
>TRBJ2-6|TRBV5-1|NA
ASTLAWSGANVLT
>TRBJ2-1|TRBV11-2|NA
ASSPLERKTYNEQF
>TRBJ1-4|TRBV19|TRBD1
ATVPGQGGKLF
>TRBJ2-1|TRBV7-6|NA
ASSLEGRQGYNEQF
>TRBJ2-2|TRBV18|NA
ASSLPPGHLSGELF